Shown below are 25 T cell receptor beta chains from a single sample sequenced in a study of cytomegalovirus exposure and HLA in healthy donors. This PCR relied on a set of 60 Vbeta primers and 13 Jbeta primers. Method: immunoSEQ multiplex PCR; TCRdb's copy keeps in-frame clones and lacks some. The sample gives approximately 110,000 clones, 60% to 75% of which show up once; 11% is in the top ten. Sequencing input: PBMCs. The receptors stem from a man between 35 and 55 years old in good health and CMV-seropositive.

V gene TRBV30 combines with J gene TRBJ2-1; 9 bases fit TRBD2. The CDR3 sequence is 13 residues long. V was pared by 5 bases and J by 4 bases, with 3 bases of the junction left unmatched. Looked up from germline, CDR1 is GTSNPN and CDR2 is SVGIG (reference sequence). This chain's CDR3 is CAWGGGGYNEQFF. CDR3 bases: TGTGCCTGGGGCGGGGGGGGTTACAATGAGCAGTTCTTC.

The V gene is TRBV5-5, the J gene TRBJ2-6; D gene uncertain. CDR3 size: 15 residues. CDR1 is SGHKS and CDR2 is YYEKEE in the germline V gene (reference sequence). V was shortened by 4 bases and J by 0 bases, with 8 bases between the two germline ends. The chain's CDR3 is CASSLDHSGANVLTF. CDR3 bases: TGTGCCAGCAGCCTAGATCACTCTGGGGCCAACGTCCTGACTTTC.

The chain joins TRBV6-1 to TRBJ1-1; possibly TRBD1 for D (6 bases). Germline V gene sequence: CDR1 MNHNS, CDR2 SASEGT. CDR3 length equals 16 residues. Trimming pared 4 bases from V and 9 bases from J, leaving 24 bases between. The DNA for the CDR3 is TGTGCCAGCAGTGGCCTGGGGGCCTCTGCGGCTAGACAAGCTTTCTTT. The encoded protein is CASSGLGASAARQAFF.

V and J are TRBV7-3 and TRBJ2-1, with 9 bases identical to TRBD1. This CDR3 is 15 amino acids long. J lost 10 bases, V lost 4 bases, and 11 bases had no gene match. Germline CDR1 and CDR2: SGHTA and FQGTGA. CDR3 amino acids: CASSSPGQGTSEQFF. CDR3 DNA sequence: TGTGCCAGCAGCTCCCCGGGACAGGGTACAAGCGAGCAGTTCTTC.

The CDR3 is CSVVKLSSGRPPAYEQYF. CDR3 nucleotides: TGCAGCGTTGTTAAGTTATCTAGCGGGAGACCCCCGGCCTACGAGCAGTACTTC. V is TRBV29-1 and J is TRBJ2-7; 10 bases match TRBD2. Per the germline V gene, CDR1 is SQVTM and CDR2 is ANQGSEA. The V gene end was trimmed by 4 bases and the J gene end by 2 bases; junction bases not matched to a gene: 17. This CDR3 has 18 residues.

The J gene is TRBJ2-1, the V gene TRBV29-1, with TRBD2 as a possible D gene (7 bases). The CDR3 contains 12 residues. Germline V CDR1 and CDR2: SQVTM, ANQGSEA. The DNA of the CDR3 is TGCGGGGGTGGGGGGGGCCGGGGTGAGCAGTTCTTC. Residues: CGGGGGRGEQFF.

The CDR3 loop reads CASSAPGGMNTEAFF. The CDR3, as DNA: TGTGCCAGTAGCGCTCCAGGCGGGATGAACACTGAAGCTTTCTTT. The chain couples TRBV19 to TRBJ1-1; D is uncertain. CDR1 and CDR2 from the germline V gene are LNHDA and SQIVND (reference sequence). The CDR3 has 15 amino acids. V was cut by 6 bases and J by 0 bases, with 14 bases left in between.

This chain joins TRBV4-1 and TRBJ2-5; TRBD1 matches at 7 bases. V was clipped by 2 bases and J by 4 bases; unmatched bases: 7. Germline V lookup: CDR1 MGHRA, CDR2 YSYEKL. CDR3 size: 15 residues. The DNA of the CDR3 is TGCGCCAGCAGCCAACGAACCGGGACAGTAGAGACCCAGTACTTC. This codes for CASSQRTGTVETQYF.

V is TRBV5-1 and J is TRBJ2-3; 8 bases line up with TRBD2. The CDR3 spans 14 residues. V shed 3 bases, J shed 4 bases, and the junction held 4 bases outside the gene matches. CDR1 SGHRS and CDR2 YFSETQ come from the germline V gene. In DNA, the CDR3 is TGCGCCAGCAGCTCCGGGACTAGTGCAGATACGCAGTATTTT. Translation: CASSSGTSADTQYF.

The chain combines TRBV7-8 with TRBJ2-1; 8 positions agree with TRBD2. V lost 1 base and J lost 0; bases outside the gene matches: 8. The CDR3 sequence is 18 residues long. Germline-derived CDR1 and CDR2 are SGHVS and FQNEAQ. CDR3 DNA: TGTGCCAGCAGCTTAGAGCCAGCGGGAGTCCTCTCCTACAATGAGCAGTTCTTC. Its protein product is CASSLEPAGVLSYNEQFF.

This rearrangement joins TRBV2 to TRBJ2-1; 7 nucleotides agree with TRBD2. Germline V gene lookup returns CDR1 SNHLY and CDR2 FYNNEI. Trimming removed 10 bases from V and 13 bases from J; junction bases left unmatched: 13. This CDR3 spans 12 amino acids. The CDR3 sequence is CATRGGGSEQFF. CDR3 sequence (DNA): TGTGCCACCCGGGGAGGCGGGAGTGAACAGTTCTTC.

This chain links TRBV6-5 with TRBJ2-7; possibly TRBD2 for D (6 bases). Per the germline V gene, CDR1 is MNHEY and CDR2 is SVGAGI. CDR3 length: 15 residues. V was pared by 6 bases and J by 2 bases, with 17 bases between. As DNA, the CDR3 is TGTGCCAGCAGGCCCCCGCGGGACTGGGCCTACGAGCAGTACGTC. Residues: CASRPPRDWAYEQYV.

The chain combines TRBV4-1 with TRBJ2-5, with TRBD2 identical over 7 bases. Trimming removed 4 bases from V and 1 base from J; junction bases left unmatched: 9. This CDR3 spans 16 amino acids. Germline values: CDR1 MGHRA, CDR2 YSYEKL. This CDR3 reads CASSPRGASGQETQYF. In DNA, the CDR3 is TGCGCCAGCAGCCCCCGAGGGGCTAGCGGCCAAGAGACCCAGTACTTC.

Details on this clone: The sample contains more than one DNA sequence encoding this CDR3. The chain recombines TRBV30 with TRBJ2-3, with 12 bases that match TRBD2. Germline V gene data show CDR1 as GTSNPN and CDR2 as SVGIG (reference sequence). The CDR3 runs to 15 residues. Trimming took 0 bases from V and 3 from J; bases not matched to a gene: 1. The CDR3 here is CAWSVGTSGTDTQYF. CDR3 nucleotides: TGTGCCTGGAGTGTAGGGACTAGCGGGACAGATACGCAGTATTTT.

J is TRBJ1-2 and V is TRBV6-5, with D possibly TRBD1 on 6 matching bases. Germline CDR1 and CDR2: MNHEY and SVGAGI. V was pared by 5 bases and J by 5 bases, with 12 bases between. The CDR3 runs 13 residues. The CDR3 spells CASSPDRRYGYTF. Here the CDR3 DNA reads TGTGCCAGCAGTCCAGACAGGAGGTATGGCTACACCTTC.

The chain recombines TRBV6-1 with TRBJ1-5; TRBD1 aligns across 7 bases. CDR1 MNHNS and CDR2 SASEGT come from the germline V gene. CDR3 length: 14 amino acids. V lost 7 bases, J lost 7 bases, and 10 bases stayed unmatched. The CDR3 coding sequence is TGTGCCAGCAATTGGAACAGGGGTGGGCAGCCCCAGCATTTT. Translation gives CASNWNRGGQPQHF.

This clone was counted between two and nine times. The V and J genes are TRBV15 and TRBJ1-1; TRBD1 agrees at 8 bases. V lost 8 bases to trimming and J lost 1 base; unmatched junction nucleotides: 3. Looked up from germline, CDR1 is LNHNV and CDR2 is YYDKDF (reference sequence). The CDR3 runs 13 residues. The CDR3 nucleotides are TGTGCCACCGCGGACAGGGAGAACACTGAAGCTTTCTTT. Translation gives CATADRENTEAFF. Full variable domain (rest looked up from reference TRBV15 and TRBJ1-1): DAMVIQNPRYQVTQFGKPVTLSCSQTLNHNVMYWYQQKSSQAPKLLFHYYDKDFNNEADTPDNFQSRRPNTSFCFLDIRSPGLGDTAMYLCATADRENTEAFFGQGTRLTVV.

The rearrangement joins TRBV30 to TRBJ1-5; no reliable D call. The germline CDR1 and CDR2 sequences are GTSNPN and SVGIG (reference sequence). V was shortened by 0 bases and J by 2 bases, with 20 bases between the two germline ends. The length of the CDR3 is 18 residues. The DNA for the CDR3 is TGTGCCTGGAGTGTGGGAACGGGAGGCCTCTATGGCAATCAGCCCCAGCATTTT. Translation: CAWSVGTGGLYGNQPQHF.

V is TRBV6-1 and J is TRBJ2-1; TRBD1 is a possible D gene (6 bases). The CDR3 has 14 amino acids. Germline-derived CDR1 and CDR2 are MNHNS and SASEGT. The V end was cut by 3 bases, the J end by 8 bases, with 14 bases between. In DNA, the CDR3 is TGTGCCAGCAGTGACCCTTACAGGGTACATGAGCAGTTCTTC. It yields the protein CASSDPYRVHEQFF.

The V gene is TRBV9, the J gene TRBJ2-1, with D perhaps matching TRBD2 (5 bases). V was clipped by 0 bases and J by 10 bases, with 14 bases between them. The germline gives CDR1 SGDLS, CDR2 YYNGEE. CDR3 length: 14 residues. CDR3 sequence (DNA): TGTGCCAGCAGCGTAGCTGACTATCGCGGGGAGCAGTTCTTC. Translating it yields CASSVADYRGEQFF. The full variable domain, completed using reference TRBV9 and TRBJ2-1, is DSGVTQTPKHLITATGQRVTLRCSPRSGDLSVYWYQQSLDQGLQFLIQYYNGEERAKGNILERFSAQQFPDLHSELNLSSLELGDSALYFCASSVADYRGEQFFGPGTRLTVL.

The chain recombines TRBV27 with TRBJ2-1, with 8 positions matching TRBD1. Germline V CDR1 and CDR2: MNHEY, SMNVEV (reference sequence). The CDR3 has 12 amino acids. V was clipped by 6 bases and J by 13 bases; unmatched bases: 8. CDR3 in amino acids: CASSQRTGLQFF. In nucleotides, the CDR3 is TGTGCCAGCAGCCAGCGGACAGGGCTCCAGTTCTTC.

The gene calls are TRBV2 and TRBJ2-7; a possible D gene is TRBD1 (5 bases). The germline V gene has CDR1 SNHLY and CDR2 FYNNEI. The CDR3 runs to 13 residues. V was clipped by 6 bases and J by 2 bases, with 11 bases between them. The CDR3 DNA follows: TGTGCCAGCAGCGAGACAGCTGCCTACGAGCAGTACTTC. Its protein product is CASSETAAYEQYF.

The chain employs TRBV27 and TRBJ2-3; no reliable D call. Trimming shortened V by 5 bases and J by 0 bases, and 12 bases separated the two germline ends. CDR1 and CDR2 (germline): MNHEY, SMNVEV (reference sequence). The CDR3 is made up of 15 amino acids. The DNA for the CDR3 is TGTGCCAGCAGTCCCCTAACGCCGAGCACAGATACGCAGTATTTT. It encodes CASSPLTPSTDTQYF.

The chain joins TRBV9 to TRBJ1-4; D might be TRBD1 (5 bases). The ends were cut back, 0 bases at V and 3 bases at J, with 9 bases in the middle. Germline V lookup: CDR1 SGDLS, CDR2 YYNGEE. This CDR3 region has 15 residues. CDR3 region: CASSVGGTANEKLFF. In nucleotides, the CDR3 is TGTGCCAGCAGCGTAGGCGGGACGGCTAATGAAAAACTGTTTTTT. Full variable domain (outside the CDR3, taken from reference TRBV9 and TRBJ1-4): DSGVTQTPKHLITATGQRVTLRCSPRSGDLSVYWYQQSLDQGLQFLIQYYNGEERAKGNILERFSAQQFPDLHSELNLSSLELGDSALYFCASSVGGTANEKLFFGSGTQLSVL.

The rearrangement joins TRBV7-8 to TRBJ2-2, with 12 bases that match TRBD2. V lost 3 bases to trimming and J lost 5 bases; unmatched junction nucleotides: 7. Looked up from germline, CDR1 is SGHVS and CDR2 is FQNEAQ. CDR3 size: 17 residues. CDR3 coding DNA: TGTGCCAGCAGCTTTAGACTAGCGGGAGCCTTAACCGGGGAGCTGTTTTTT. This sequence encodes CASSFRLAGALTGELFF. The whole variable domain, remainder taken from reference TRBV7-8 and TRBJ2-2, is GAGVSQSPRYKVAKRGQDVALRCDPISGHVSLFWYQQALGQGPEFLTYFQNEAQLDKSGLPSDRFFAERPEGSVSTLKIQRTQQEDSAVYLCASSFRLAGALTGELFFGEGSRLTVL.